Shown below are 9 T cell receptor beta chains from a single sample sequenced in a study of post-analysis software for immune sequencing data. Their antigens remain unidentified. Study outcomes and limitations: TRBV5-6, TRBV5-1 and TRBV20-1 were among a handful of TRBV segments more frequent in patients than controls.

cDNA libraries for TCR beta contained unique molecular identifiers. In TCRdb, the PCR reads were re-called with MiXCR into one record per CDR3 protein. This table holds around 260,000 distinct CDR3 sequences, roughly a third found once. What was sequenced was blood. These receptors were taken from a girl aged 5-17 years with multiple sclerosis.

Concerning this clonotype itself: This sequence may be a read error, since a much larger clone differs from it by one base. The chain couples TRBV7-9 to TRBJ2-1, with 9 bases that match TRBD1. Germline-derived CDR1 and CDR2 are SEHNR and FQNEAQ (reference sequence). The CDR3 consists of 15 residues. As DNA, the CDR3 is TGTTCCAGCAGCTACGGGGACAGGGTTTACCGTGAGCAGTTCTTC. Translating gives CSSSYGDRVYREQFF.

This clonotype appeared many times. The chain has TRBV20-1 and TRBJ2-1; tentative D call: TRBD2 (5 bases). The V end lost 6 bases, the J end lost 2 bases, and 11 bases lay between the germline ends. Germline V CDR1 and CDR2: DFQATT, SNEGSKA (reference sequence). The CDR3 extends over 13 amino acids. This CDR3 is CSARVRTYNEQFF. The CDR3 region has the DNA TGCAGTGCGCGGGTCCGTACCTACAATGAGCAGTTCTTC.

This clonotype was observed a single time. The rearrangement links TRBV7-2 to TRBJ2-6; tentatively, D is TRBD1 (5 bases). The CDR3 is 18 amino acids. V was clipped by 3 bases and J by 0 bases, with 15 bases between them. CDR1 is SGHTA and CDR2 is FQGNSA in the germline V gene. CDR3: CASSFLRTSNSGANVLTF. The CDR3 DNA follows: TGTGCCAGCAGCTTCCTTAGGACATCCAACTCTGGGGCCAACGTCCTGACTTTC.

This clonotype was detected only a few times. This chain joins TRBV5-1 and TRBJ1-6; D unresolved. Trimming stripped 0 bases from V and 8 bases from J, with 12 bases between. The CDR3 is 15 amino acids. Germline values: CDR1 SGHRS, CDR2 YFSETQ. The CDR3 DNA follows: TGCGCCAGCAGCTTGGATCCACGGGAGGATTCACCCCTCCACTTT. Translated, it gives CASSLDPREDSPLHF.

The rearrangement uses TRBV7-3 and TRBJ2-7, with D maybe TRBD1 (6 bases). V lost 5 bases and J lost 3, with 11 bases in between. Looked up from germline, CDR1 is SGHTA and CDR2 is FQGTGA. The CDR3 totals 13 residues. CDR3 coding DNA: TGTGCCAGCAGCATCGACAGGAACTACGAGCAGTACTTC. Translated, it gives CASSIDRNYEQYF.

The chain combines TRBV10-1 with TRBJ1-5; D remains ambiguous. CDR3 size: 19 residues. The germline CDR1 and CDR2 sequences are WNHNN and SYGVQD (reference sequence). Trimming pared 6 bases from V and 0 bases from J, leaving 24 bases between. As DNA, the CDR3 is TGCGCCAGCAGCCGTTTCGAGCCCTCCTCTCTTTATAGCAATCAGCCCCAGCATTTT. This translates into CASSRFEPSSLYSNQPQHF.

This clonotype was counted at least ten times. The chain couples TRBV5-1 to TRBJ2-1, with 13 nucleotides matching TRBD2. After removal of 4 bases from V and 3 bases from J, the junction contained 10 bases not matched to a gene. This CDR3 is 18 amino acids long. CDR1 is SGHRS, CDR2 YFSETQ, per germline. As DNA, the CDR3 is TGCGCCAGCAGCCAACTAGCGGGAGGGCGCGTTGACTACAATGAGCAGTTCTTC. Its protein is CASSQLAGGRVDYNEQFF. The full variable domain, completed using reference TRBV5-1 and TRBJ2-1, is KAGVTQTPRYLIKTRGQQVTLSCSPISGHRSVSWYQQTPGQGLQFLFEYFSETQRNKGNFPGRFSGRQFSNSRSEMNVSTLELGDSALYLCASSQLAGGRVDYNEQFFGPGTRLTVL.

The chain couples TRBV20-1 to TRBJ2-5; a possible D gene is TRBD2 (6 bases). The V end was cut by 0 bases, the J end by 2 bases, with 10 bases between. The CDR3 length is 14 residues. CDR1 is DFQATT, CDR2 SNEGSKA, per germline (reference sequence). CDR3 bases: TGCAGTGCTAGAGAACCCAGCGGGCAAGAGACCCAGTACTTC. Translating it yields CSAREPSGQETQYF.

This clonotype was picked up a small number of times. The chain joins TRBV3-1 to TRBJ1-1; no definite D call. V lost 0 bases to trimming and J lost 7 bases, with 15 bases between them. The CDR3 is 15 amino acids. Germline V gene sequence: CDR1 LGHDT, CDR2 YNNKEL (reference sequence). The CDR3 protein is CASSQDVGRPSEAFF. The CDR3 DNA reads as TGTGCCAGCAGCCAAGATGTAGGTAGGCCGAGTGAAGCTTTCTTT.